This T cell receptor (beta chain) is from a study of cytomegalovirus exposure and HLA in healthy donors. Only a few counts were recorded for this clone. Germline loops: CDR1 SGHRS, CDR2 YFSETQ. V was shortened by 1 base and J by 8 bases, with 18 bases between the two germline ends. The CDR3 contains 16 residues. 13 Jbeta primers and 60 Vbeta primers were used for the PCR. Sequenced by immunoSEQ multiplex PCR; TCRdb stores in-frame clones only, minus some. The table lists about 130,000 clones, more than 60% of them singletons, with about 2.1% in the top ten. The chain uses TRBV5-1 and TRBJ1-4, with unresolved D. This TCR was sampled from a woman between 40 and 55 years old in good health and CMV-seropositive. The sequenced sample consisted of PBMCs. Here the CDR3 reads CASSLRGDPLREKLFF. The CDR3 bases are TGCGCCAGCAGCTTGAGAGGAGACCCACTGAGGGAAAAACTGTTTTTT.